One and the same sample provided the 10 T cell receptor beta chains below, sequenced in a study of blood T cell repertoires in COVID-19. Only in-frame clones appear in the TCRdb table, and some are missing; sequencing was by immunoSEQ multiplex PCR. The sample includes more than 80,000 clones, over 60% seen only once; the top ten take about 20%. The sample comprised peripheral blood. Source of these receptors: a woman over 75 with active or convalescent COVID-19.

The genes are TRBV12-3 or TRBV12-4 and TRBJ1-1, with D possibly being TRBD1 (5 bases). The V gene lost 3 bases and the J gene lost 7 bases, with 12 bases spanning the gap. CDR3 length: 13 residues. CDR3 DNA: TGTGCCAGCAGTTTCCTCAGGGCCGGTGAAGCTTTCTTT. Translated, it gives CASSFLRAGEAFF.

This clone was observed once. The V and J genes are TRBV5-8 and TRBJ2-7, with D maybe TRBD1 (6 bases). CDR3 length: 15 residues. Germline CDR1 is SGHTS and CDR2 is YDEGEE. Deletions cut 4 bases from V and 3 bases from J, with 17 bases between. The CDR3 DNA is TGTGCCAGCAGCGTTGCCGGGACAAACCTCTACGAGCAGTACTTC. This translates into CASSVAGTNLYEQYF. Together with reference TRBV5-8 and TRBJ2-7, the CDR3 gives the full variable domain: EAGVTQSPTHLIKTRGQQATLRCSPISGHTSVYWYQQALGLGLQFLLWYDEGEERNRGNFPPRFSGRQFPNYSSELNVNALELEDSALYLCASSVAGTNLYEQYFGPGTRLTVT.

On this clone itself: At one end, the junction sequence differs from germline, possibly due to a read error. The chain joins TRBV4-2 to TRBJ2-3, with a weak D call TRBD2 (7 bases). The germline V gene has CDR1 LGHNA and CDR2 YNFKEQ. The CDR3 runs 19 residues. The CDR3 loop is CPSSRCEATGGLNTDTQYF. CDR3 bases: TGTCCCAGCAGCCGATGTGAAGCGACGGGGGGCCTGAACACAGATACGCAGTATTTT.

In this sample, this clone turned up a few times. The chain employs TRBV7-9 and TRBJ2-7; 7 positions match TRBD1. The CDR3 covers 15 residues. Unmatched junction bases numbered 16, after V lost 5 bases and J lost 9 bases. The germline V gene has CDR1 SEHNR and CDR2 FQNEAQ (reference sequence). As DNA, the CDR3 is TGTGCCAGCAGCGCAACCCACCGGGACAGAGATATGCAGTACTTC. Translation: CASSATHRDRDMQYF. Full variable domain (rest looked up from reference TRBV7-9 and TRBJ2-7): DTGVSQNPRHKITKRGQNVTFRCDPISEHNRLYWYRQTLGQGPEFLTYFQNEAQLEKSRLLSDRFSAERPKGSFSTLEIQRTEQGDSAMYLCASSATHRDRDMQYFGPGTRLTVT.

Points on this clone: Germline and junction disagree at one end, which may indicate a read error. The V call is TRBV12-3 or TRBV12-4, the J call TRBJ1-1; D remains unclear. The length of the CDR3 is 13 residues. This CDR3 reads CASSLGPNTKAFF. CDR3 sequence (DNA): TGTGCCAGCAGTTTAGGGCCGAACACTAAAGCTTTCTTT.

The chain is built from TRBV25-1 and TRBJ2-5, with TRBD1 as a possible D gene (5 bases). Germline V gives CDR1 MGHDK, CDR2 SYGVNS. V was pared by 6 bases and J by 0 bases, with 11 bases between. The CDR3 is 14 amino acids. DNA for the CDR3: TGTGCCAGCAGGATGACAGCGTACCAAGAGACCCAGTACTTC. Encoded protein: CASRMTAYQETQYF.

The CDR3 loop is CASSQGTSGGGWGEQFF. CDR3 nucleotides: TGTGCCAGCAGCCAAGGGACTAGCGGGGGTGGTTGGGGTGAGCAGTTCTTC. The chain joins TRBV3-1 (or the pseudogene TRBV3-2) to TRBJ2-1; TRBD2 matches at 13 bases. Germline V gives CDR1 LGHDT, CDR2 YNNKEL (reference sequence). Trimming took 1 base from V and 9 from J; bases not matched to a gene: 9. This CDR3 has 17 amino acids.

This clone was counted many times. V is TRBV5-5 and J is TRBJ2-7, with 12 bases aligning to TRBD2. CDR1 and CDR2 from the germline V gene are SGHKS and YYEKEE (reference sequence). V dropped 4 bases and J dropped 5; count of bases not matched to a gene: 4. The CDR3 has 14 amino acids. This CDR3 is CASSPGLAGHEQYF. For the CDR3, the DNA is TGTGCCAGCAGCCCGGGACTAGCGGGCCACGAGCAGTACTTC.

This chain joins TRBV27 and TRBJ2-7, with TRBD1 matching over 9 bases. The germline gives CDR1 MNHEY, CDR2 SMNVEV (reference sequence). V shed 8 bases, J shed 3 bases, and the junction held 2 bases outside the gene matches. The CDR3 is made up of 12 amino acids. The CDR3: CASWDRDYEQYF. CDR3 DNA sequence: TGTGCCAGCTGGGACAGGGACTACGAGCAGTACTTC.

This chain's CDR3 is CSVDGTSSYNEQFF. The CDR3 DNA is TGCAGCGTTGATGGGACTAGCTCCTACAATGAGCAGTTCTTC. The chain combines TRBV29-1 with TRBJ2-1, with 8 bases fitting TRBD2. The germline V gene has CDR1 SQVTM and CDR2 ANQGSEA. Trimming cost V 3 bases and J 0 bases; bases outside gene matches: 1. This CDR3 has 14 residues.